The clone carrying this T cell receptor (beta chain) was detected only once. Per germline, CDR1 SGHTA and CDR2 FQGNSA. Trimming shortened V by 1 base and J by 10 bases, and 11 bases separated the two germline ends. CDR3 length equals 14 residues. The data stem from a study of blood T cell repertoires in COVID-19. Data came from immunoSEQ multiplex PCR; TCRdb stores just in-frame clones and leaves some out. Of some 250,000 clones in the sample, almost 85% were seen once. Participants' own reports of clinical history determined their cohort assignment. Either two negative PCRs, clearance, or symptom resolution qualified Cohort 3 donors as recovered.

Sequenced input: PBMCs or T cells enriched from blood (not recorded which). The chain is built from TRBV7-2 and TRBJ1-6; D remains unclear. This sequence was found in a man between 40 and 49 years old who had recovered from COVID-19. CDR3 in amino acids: CASSLGVSASPLHF. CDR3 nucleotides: TGTGCCAGCAGCTTAGGCGTCAGCGCCTCACCCCTCCACTTT.